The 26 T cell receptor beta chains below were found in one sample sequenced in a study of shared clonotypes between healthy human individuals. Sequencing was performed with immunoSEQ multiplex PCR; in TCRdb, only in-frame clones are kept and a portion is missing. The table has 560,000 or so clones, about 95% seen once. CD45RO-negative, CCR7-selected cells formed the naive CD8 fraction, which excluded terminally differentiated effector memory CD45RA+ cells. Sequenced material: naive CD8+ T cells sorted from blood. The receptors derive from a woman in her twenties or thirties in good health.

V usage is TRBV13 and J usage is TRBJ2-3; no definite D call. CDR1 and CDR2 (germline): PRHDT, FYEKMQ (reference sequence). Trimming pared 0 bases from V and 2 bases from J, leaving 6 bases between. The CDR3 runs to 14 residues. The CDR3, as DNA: TGTGCCAGCAGCTTAGGAGCTAACACAGATACGCAGTATTTT. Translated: CASSLGANTDTQYF.

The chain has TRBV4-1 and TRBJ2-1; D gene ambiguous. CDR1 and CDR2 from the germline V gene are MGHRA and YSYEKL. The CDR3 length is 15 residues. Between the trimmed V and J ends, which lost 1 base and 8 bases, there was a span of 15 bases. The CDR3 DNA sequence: TGCGCCAGCAGCCAAGTTCCGGGCCTCGCTTATGAGCAGTTCTTC. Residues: CASSQVPGLAYEQFF.

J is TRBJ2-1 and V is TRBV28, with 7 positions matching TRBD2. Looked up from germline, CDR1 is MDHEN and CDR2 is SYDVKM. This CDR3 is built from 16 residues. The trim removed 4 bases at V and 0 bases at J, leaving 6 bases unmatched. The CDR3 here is CASSYGAGFSYNEQFF. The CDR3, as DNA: TGTGCCAGCAGTTATGGAGCGGGGTTCTCCTACAATGAGCAGTTCTTC.

The chain's CDR3 is CASRGGYTGELFF. The CDR3 coding sequence is TGTGCCAGCAGAGGGGGATACACCGGGGAGCTGTTTTTT. V gene TRBV6-4 combines with J gene TRBJ2-2, with D possibly being TRBD1 (6 bases). The CDR3 contains 13 residues. Trimming pared 6 bases from V and 3 bases from J, leaving 8 bases between. Germline loops: CDR1 MRHNA, CDR2 SNTAGT.

The CDR3 coding sequence is TGTGCCAGCAGCTTCGCGGGAGGGCCGGGGAGCAATGAGCAGTTCTTC. Its protein is CASSFAGGPGSNEQFF. The J gene is TRBJ2-1, the V gene TRBV5-6; 9 positions match TRBD2. The CDR3 has 16 amino acids. V shed 2 bases and J 6 bases; nucleotides not matched to a gene: 9. Germline V lookup: CDR1 SGHDT, CDR2 YYEEEE.

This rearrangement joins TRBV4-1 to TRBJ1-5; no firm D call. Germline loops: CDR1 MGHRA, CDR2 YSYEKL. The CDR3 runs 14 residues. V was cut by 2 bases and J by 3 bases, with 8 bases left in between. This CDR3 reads CASSQPADNQPQHF. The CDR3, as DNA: TGCGCCAGCAGCCAACCGGCGGACAATCAGCCCCAGCATTTT.

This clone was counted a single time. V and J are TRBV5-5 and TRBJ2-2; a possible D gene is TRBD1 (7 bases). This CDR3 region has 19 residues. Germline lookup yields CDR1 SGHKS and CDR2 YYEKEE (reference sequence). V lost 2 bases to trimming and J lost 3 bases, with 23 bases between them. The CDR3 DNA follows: TGTGCCAGCAGCTTCATCCTTCTCGGCGGGACAGCCGACACCGGGGAGCTGTTTTTT. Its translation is CASSFILLGGTADTGELFF. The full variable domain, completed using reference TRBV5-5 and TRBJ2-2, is DAGVTQSPTHLIKTRGQQVTLRCSPISGHKSVSWYQQVLGQGPQFIFQYYEKEERGRGNFPDRFSARQFPNYSSELNVNALLLGDSALYLCASSFILLGGTADTGELFFGEGSRLTVL.

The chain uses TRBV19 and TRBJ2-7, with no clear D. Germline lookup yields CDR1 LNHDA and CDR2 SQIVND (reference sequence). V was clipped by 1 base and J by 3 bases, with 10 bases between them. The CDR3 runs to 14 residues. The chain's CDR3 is CASSIGPGHYEQYF. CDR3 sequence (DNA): TGTGCCAGTAGTATAGGTCCGGGTCACTACGAGCAGTACTTC.

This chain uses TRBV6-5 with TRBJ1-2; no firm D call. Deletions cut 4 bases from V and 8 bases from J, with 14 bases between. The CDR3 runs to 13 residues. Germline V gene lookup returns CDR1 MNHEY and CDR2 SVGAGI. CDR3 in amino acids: CASSSATEEGYTF. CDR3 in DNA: TGTGCCAGCAGTTCCGCTACAGAGGAGGGCTACACCTTC.

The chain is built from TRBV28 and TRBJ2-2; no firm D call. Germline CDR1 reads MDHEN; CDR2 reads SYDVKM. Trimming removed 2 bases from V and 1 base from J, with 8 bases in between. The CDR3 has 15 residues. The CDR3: CASSLHKLNTGELFF. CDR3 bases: TGTGCCAGCAGTTTACACAAACTGAACACCGGGGAGCTGTTTTTT.

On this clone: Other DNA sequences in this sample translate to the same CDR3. Written as DNA, the CDR3 is TGTGCCAGCAGCGGACTCACCGGGGAGCTGTTTTTT. Protein sequence: CASSGLTGELFF. The chain employs TRBV9 and TRBJ2-2; D call uncertain. The V gene's germline CDR1 is SGDLS and CDR2 YYNGEE. V lost 3 bases and J lost 4, with 4 bases in between. The length of the CDR3 is 12 residues.

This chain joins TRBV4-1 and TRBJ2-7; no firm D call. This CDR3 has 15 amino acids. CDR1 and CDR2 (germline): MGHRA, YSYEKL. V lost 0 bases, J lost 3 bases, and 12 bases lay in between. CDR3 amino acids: CASSQEQPSYYEQYF. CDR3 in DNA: TGCGCCAGCAGCCAAGAACAGCCGAGTTACTACGAGCAGTACTTC.

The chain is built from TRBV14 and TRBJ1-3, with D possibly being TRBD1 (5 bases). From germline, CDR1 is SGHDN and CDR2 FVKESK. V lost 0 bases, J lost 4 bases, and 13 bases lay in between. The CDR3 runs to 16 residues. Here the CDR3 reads CASSQDSRDWGNTIYF. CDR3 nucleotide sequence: TGTGCCAGCAGCCAAGATTCGCGGGACTGGGGAAACACCATATATTTT.

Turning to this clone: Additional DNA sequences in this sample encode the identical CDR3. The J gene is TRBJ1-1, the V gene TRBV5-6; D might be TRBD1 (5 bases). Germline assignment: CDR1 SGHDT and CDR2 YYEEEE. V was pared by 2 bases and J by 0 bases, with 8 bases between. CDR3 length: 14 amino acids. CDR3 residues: CASSFYRLNTEAFF. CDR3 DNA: TGTGCCAGCAGCTTTTACAGGCTGAACACTGAAGCTTTCTTT.

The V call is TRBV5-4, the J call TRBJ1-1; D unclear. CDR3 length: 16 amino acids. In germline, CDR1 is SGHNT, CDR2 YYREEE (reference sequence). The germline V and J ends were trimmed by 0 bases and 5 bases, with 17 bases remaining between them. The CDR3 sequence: CASSLDFREGWTEAFF. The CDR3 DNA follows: TGTGCCAGCAGCTTGGATTTCCGGGAGGGTTGGACTGAAGCTTTCTTT.

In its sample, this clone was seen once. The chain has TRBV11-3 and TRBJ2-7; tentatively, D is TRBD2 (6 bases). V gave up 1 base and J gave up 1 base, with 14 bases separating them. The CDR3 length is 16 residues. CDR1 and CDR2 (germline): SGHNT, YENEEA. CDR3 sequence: CASSLVRGNFSYEQYF. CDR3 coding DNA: TGTGCCAGCAGCTTAGTCCGCGGGAATTTTTCCTACGAGCAGTACTTC.

The CDR3 loop reads CASSSSVVGHIPSYEQYF. DNA of the CDR3: TGTGCCAGCAGCTCTAGTGTGGTTGGTCACATCCCCTCCTACGAGCAGTACTTC. The chain is built from TRBV7-9 and TRBJ2-7; D gene unclear. CDR3 length: 18 amino acids. CDR1 and CDR2 (germline): SEHNR, FQNEAQ (reference sequence). Trimming took 4 bases from V and 0 from J, leaving 22 bases between them.

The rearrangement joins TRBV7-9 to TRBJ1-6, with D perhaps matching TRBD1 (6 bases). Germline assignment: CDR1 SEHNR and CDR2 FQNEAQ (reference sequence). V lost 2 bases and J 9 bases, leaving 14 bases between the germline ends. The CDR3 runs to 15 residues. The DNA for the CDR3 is TGTGCCAGCAGCTTACTACAGGGCGAGGGTTCACCCCTCCACTTT. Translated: CASSLLQGEGSPLHF.

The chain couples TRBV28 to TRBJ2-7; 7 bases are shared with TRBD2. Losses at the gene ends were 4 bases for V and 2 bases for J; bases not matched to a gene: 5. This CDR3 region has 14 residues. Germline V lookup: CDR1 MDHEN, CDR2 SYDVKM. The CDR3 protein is CASSSPGLAYEQYF. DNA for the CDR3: TGTGCCAGCAGTTCCCCCGGACTAGCCTACGAGCAGTACTTC.

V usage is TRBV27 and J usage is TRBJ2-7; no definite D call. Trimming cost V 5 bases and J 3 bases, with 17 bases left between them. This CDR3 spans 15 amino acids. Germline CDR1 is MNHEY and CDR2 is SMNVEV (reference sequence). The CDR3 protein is CASSPSHYSFYEQYF. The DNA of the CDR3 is TGTGCCAGCAGTCCCTCCCACTACTCCTTCTACGAGCAGTACTTC.

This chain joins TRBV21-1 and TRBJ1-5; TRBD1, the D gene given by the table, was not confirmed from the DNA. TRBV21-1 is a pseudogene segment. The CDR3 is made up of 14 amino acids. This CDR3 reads CASTKQGSNQPQHF. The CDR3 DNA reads TGTGCCAGCACCAAACAGGGCTCCAATCAGCCCCAGCATTTT.

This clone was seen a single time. The CDR3 here is CAWQTGQAGNTIYF. As DNA, the CDR3 is TGTGCCTGGCAGACGGGGCAAGCCGGAAACACCATATATTTT. This chain connects TRBV30 to TRBJ1-3; the D gene is possibly TRBD1 (5 bases). V was trimmed by 5 bases and J by 4 bases, leaving 15 bases between them. From germline, CDR1 is GTSNPN and CDR2 SVGIG (reference sequence). The CDR3 spans 14 residues.

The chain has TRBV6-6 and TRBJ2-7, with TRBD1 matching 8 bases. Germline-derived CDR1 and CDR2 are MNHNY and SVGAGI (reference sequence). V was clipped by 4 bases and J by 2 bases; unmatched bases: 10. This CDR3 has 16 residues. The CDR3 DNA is TGTGCCAGCAGTTCACCGCCGGGACAGGCTACCTACGAGCAGTACTTC. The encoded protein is CASSSPPGQATYEQYF.

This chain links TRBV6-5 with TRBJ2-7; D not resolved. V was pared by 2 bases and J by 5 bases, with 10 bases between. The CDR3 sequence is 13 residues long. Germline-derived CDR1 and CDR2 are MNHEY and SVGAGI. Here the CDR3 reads CASSYSGYDEQYF. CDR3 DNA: TGTGCCAGCAGTTACAGTGGCTACGACGAGCAGTACTTC.

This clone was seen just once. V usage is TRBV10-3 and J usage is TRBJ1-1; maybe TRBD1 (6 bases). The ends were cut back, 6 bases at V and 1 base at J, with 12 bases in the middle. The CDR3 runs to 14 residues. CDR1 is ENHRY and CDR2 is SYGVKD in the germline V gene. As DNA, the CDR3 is TGTGCCATCAGACCCGACAGGCCGAACACTGAAGCTTTCTTT. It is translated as CAIRPDRPNTEAFF.

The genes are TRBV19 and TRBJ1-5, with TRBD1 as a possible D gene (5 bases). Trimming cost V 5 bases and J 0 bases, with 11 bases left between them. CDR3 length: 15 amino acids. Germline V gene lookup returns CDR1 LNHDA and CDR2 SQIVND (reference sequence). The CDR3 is CASSPDRYSNQPQHF. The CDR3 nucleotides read TGTGCCAGTAGTCCCGACAGATATAGCAATCAGCCCCAGCATTTT.